This T cell receptor beta chain was captured by sequencing in a study of T-cell memory formation after mild COVID-19. With 4 bases removed from V and 5 bases from J, the gap between germline ends came to 18 bases. The CDR3 length is 16 residues. TCRdb independently ran MiXCR on the 5' RACE reads; one entry per CDR3 protein. The table has approximately 100,000 distinct CDR3 sequences, nearly 25% seen once; the top ten hold about 40%. Sequencing was carried out using PBMCs or a T cell subset sorted from them (not recorded which). The chain joins TRBV12-3 or TRBV12-4 to TRBJ2-1; D is perhaps TRBD2 (6 bases). This TCR derives from a man in his late teens or twenties who had mild COVID-19 (a few samples of this study predate the infection). Cell type and time point are not known. The CDR3 coding sequence is TGTGCCAGCAGTTCCGTTGTGGGGACTGGGAACAATGAGCAGTTCTTC. Its protein is CASSSVVGTGNNEQFF.